This T cell receptor (beta chain) was sequenced for a study of T cell repertoires in cytomegalovirus infection. TCRdb processed the reads anew with MiXCR; each CDR3 protein has one entry. The table lists under 350,000 distinct CDR3 sequences, approximately 22% of them singletons. The CDR3 consists of 14 residues. The ends lost 1 base at V and 5 bases at J; junction bases unmatched: 4. From germline, CDR1 is LNHNV and CDR2 YYDKDF (reference sequence). The sample holds a few counts of this clonotype. Its antigen is not known. Findings and caveats of the study: Accumulated public TCR beta family frequency recognized individuals carrying CMV together with the relevant HLA.

This chain connects TRBV15 to TRBJ2-5; TRBD1 matches 7 bases. The sequenced sample was cultured PBMCs, obtained from culture after CMV antigen stimulation. This receptor was obtained from a human donor in good health (CMV status not recorded). Some clones in this sample may be carry-over from other donors' samples. Here the CDR3 reads CATSRGQGYETQYF. CDR3 bases: TGTGCCACCAGCAGAGGACAGGGATACGAGACCCAGTACTTC.